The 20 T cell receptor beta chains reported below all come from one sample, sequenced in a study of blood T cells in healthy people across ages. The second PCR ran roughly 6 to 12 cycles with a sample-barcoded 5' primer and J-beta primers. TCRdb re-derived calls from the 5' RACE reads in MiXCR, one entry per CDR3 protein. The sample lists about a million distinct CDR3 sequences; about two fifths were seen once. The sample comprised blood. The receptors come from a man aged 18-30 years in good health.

CDR3 bases: TGTGCCAGCCTAGCGGAACTCGCGGGCACAGATACGCAGTATTTT. Amino acids: CASLAELAGTDTQYF. The chain couples TRBV6-2 or TRBV6-3 to TRBJ2-3, with TRBD2 identical over 7 bases. This CDR3 has 15 amino acids. Germline CDR1 MNHEY, CDR2 SVGEGT. Losses at the gene ends were 8 bases for V and 1 base for J; bases not matched to a gene: 9.

The CDR3 loop reads CASSGLRQTSGGYTF. DNA of the CDR3: TGTGCCAGCAGCGGTTTAAGGCAGACATCGGGTGGCTACACCTTC. The V and J genes are TRBV9 and TRBJ1-2, with no clear D. Trimming removed 3 bases from V and 7 bases from J, with 19 bases in between. This CDR3 is built from 15 residues. Per the germline V gene, CDR1 is SGDLS and CDR2 is YYNGEE. Together with reference TRBV9 and TRBJ1-2, the CDR3 gives the full variable domain: DSGVTQTPKHLITATGQRVTLRCSPRSGDLSVYWYQQSLDQGLQFLIQYYNGEERAKGNILERFSAQQFPDLHSELNLSSLELGDSALYFCASSGLRQTSGGYTFGSGTRLTVV.

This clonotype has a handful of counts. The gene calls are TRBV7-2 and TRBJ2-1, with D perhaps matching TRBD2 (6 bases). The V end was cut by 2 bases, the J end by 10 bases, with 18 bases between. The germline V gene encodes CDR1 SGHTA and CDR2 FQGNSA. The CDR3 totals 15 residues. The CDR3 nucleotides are TGTGCCAGCAGCTTACCCGGGACTGACAAAGCAGAGCAGTTCTTC. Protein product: CASSLPGTDKAEQFF.

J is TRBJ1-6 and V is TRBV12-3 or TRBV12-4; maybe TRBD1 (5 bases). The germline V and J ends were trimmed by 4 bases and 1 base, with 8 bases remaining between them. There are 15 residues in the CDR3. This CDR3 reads CASSSRVSYNSPLHF. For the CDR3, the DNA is TGTGCCAGCAGTTCCAGGGTATCCTATAATTCACCCCTCCACTTT.

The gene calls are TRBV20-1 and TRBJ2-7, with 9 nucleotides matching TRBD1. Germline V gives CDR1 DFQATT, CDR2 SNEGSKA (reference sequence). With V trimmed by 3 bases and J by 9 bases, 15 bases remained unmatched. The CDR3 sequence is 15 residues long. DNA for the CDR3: TGCAGTGCTAGGGGACAGGGCGTATCTACGAGATGGCAGTACTTC. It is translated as CSARGQGVSTRWQYF.

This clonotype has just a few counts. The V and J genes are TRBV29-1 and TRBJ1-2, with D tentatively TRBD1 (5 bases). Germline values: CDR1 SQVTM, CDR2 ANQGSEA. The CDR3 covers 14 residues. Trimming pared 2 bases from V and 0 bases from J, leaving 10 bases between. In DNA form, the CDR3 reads TGCAGCGTTGAACCCGCAGGGTCTAACTATGGCTACACCTTC. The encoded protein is CSVEPAGSNYGYTF.

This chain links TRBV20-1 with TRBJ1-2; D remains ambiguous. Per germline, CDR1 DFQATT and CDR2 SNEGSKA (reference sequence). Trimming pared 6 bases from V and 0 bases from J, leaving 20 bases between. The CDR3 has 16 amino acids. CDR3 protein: CSANSYRTGANYGYTF. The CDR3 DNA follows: TGCAGTGCCAACTCGTATAGGACGGGTGCTAACTATGGCTACACCTTC.

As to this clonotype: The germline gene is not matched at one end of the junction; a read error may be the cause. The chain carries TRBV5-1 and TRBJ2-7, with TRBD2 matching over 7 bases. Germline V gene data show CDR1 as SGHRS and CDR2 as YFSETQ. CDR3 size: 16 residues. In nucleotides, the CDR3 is TGCGCCAGCAGCTTGGGGAAGCGGGGCTTGGTCAATGAGCAATACTTC. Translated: CASSLGKRGLVNEQYF.

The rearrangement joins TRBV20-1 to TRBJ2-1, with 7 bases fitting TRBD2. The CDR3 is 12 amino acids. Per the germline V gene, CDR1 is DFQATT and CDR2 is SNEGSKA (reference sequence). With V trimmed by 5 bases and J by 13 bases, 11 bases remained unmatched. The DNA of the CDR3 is TGCAGTGCTTTCGGGGGGAAAGAGACCCAGTTCTTC. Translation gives CSAFGGKETQFF.

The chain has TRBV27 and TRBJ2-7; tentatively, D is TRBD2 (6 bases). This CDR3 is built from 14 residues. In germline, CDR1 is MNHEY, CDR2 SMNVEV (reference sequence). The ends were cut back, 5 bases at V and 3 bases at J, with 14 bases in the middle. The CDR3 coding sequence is TGTGCCAGCAGTCCAAGGGACTTTTACTACGAGCAGTACTTC. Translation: CASSPRDFYYEQYF.

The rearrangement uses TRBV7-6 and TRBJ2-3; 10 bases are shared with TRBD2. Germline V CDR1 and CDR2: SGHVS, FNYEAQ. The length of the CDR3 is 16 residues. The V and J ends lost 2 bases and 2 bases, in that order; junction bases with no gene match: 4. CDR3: CASSLPLAGATDTQYF. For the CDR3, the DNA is TGTGCCAGCAGCTTACCGCTAGCGGGAGCCACAGATACGCAGTATTTT.

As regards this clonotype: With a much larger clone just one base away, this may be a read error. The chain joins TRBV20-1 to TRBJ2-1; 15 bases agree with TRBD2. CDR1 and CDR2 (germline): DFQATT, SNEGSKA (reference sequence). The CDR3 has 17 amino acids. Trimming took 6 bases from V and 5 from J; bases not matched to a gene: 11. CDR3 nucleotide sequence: TGCAGTGCGAACGGACTAGCGGGGGGGCGGTCCCACAATGAGCAGTTCTTC. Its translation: CSANGLAGGRSHNEQFF.

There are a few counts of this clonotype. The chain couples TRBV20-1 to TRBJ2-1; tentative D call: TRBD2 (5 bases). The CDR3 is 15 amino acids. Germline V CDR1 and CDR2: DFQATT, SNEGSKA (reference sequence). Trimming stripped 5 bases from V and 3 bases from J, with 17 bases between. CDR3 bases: TGCAGTGCTGGGCGCCCCGAACGGGACTACAATGAGCAGTTCTTC. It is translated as CSAGRPERDYNEQFF.

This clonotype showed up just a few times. The CDR3 sequence is CASSFGPPGSPLHF. CDR3 bases: TGTGCCAGCAGCTTCGGACCCCCGGGGTCACCCCTCCACTTT. This chain connects TRBV6-2 or TRBV6-3 to TRBJ1-6; D is ambiguous. V was clipped by 6 bases and J by 10 bases, with 16 bases between them. The CDR3 totals 14 residues. The germline gives CDR1 MNHEY, CDR2 SVGEGT.

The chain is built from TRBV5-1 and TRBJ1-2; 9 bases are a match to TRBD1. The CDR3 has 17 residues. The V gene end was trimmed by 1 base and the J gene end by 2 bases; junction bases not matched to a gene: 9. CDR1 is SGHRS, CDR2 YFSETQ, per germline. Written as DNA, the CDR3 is TGCGCCAGCAGCTTGACCGCGACAGGGGGGAAGAACTATGGCTACACCTTC. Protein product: CASSLTATGGKNYGYTF.

The CDR3 nucleotides read TGTGCCAGCAGTCCCATGGGGACCGGAGATACGCAGTATTTT. It codes for CASSPMGTGDTQYF. The V and J genes are TRBV12-3 or TRBV12-4 and TRBJ2-3; perhaps D is TRBD1 or TRBD2 (5 bases each). V lost 5 bases and J lost 5, with 14 bases in between. The CDR3 length is 14 residues.

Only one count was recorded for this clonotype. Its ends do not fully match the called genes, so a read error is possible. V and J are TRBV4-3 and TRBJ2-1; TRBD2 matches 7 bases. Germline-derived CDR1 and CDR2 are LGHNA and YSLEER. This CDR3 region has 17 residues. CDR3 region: CASSQVPNSGPDNEQSF. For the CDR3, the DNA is TGCGCCAGCAGCCAAGTACCCAATAGCGGGCCTGACAATGAGCAGTCCTTC.

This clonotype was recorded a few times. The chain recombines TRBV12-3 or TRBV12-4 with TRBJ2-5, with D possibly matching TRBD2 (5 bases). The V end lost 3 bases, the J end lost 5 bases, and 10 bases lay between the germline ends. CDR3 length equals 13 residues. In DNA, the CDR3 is TGTGCCAGCAGTTTCCCCGGGAACGAGACCCAGTACTTC. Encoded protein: CASSFPGNETQYF.

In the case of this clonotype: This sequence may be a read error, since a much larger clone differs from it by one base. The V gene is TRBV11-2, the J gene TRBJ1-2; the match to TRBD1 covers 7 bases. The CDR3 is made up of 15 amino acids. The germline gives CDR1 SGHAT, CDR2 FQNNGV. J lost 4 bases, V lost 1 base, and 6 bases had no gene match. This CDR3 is CASSLGRQGVYGYTF. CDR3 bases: TGTGCCAGCAGCTTAGGCCGGCAGGGGGTCTATGGCTACACCTTC. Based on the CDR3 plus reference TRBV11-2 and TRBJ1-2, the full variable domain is EAGVAQSPRYKIIEKRQSVAFWCNPISGHATLYWYQQILGQGPKLLIQFQNNGVVDDSQLPKDRFSAERLKGVDSTLKIQPAKLEDSAVYLCASSLGRQGVYGYTFGSGTRLTVV.

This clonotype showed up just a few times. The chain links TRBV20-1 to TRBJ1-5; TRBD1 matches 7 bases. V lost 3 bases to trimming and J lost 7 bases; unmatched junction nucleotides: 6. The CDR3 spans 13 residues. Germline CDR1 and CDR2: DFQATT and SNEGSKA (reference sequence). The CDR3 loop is CSARTGTRQPQHF. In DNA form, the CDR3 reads TGCAGTGCTAGGACAGGGACAAGGCAGCCCCAGCATTTT.